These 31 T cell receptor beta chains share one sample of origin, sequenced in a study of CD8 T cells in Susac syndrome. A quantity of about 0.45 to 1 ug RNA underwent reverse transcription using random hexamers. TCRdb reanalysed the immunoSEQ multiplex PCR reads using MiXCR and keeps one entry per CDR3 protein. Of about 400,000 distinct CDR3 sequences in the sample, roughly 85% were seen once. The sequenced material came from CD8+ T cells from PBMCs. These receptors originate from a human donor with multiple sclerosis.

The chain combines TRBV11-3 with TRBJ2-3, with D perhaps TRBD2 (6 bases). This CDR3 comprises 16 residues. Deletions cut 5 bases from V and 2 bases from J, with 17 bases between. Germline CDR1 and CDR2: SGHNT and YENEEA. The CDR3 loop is CASSPYTGLDTDTQYF. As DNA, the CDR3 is TGTGCCAGCAGCCCTTATACGGGACTCGACACAGATACGCAGTATTTT.

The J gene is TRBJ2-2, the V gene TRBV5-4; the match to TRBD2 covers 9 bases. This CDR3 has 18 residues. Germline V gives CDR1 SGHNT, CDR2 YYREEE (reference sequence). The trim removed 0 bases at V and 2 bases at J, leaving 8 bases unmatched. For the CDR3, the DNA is TGTGCCAGCAGCTTGGGTGTTGGGACTAGCTTAAACACCGGGGAGCTGTTTTTT. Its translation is CASSLGVGTSLNTGELFF.

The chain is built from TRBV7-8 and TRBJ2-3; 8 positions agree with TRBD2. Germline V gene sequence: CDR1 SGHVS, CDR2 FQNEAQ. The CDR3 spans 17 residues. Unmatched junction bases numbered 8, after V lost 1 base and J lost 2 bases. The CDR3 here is CASSLDRLASFTDTQYF. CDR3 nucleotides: TGTGCCAGCAGCTTAGATAGACTAGCGAGCTTCACAGATACGCAGTATTTT.

CDR3 in amino acids: CASSPHLRGGSYNEQFF. The CDR3 DNA follows: TGTGCCAGCAGCCCCCACTTGCGGGGGGGCTCCTACAATGAGCAGTTCTTC. The V and J genes are TRBV4-2 and TRBJ2-1; TRBD2 matches at 9 bases. Germline CDR1 reads LGHNA; CDR2 reads YNFKEQ. With 4 bases clipped from V and 0 bases from J, the junction kept 7 bases outside the gene matches. The CDR3 length is 17 residues.

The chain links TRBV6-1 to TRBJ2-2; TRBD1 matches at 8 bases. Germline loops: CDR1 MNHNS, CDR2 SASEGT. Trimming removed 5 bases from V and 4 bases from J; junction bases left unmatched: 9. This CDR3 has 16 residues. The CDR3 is CASSPQTGDSTGELFF. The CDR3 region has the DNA TGTGCCAGCAGTCCCCAGACAGGGGACAGCACCGGGGAGCTGTTTTTT.

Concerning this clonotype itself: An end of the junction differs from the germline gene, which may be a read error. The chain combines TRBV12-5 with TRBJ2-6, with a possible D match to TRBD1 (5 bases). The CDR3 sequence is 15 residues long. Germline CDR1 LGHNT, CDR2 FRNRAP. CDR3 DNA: TGTGCTAGTGGTTTGGTACCTCTTGGGGCCAACGCCCTGACTTTC. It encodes CASGLVPLGANALTF.

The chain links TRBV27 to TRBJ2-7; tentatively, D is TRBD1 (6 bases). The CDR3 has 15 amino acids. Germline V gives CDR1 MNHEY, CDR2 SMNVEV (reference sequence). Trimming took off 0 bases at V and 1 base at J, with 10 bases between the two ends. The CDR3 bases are TGTGCCAGCAGTTTATCCGGGACACCTTCCTACGAGCAGTACTTC. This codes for CASSLSGTPSYEQYF.

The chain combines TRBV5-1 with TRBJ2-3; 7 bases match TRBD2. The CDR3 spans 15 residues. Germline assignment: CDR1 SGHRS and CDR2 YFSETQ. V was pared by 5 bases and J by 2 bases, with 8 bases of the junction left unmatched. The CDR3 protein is CASSRAGKFTDTQYF. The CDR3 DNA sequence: TGCGCCAGCAGTCGAGCGGGAAAATTCACAGATACGCAGTATTTT.

Here the CDR3 DNA reads TGTGCCTGGAGAGGTTACTATGGCTACACCTTC. Amino acids: CAWRGYYGYTF. The genes are TRBV30 and TRBJ1-2; no reliable D call. CDR3 length: 11 amino acids. The germline gives CDR1 GTSNPN, CDR2 SVGIG (reference sequence). The V end was cut by 3 bases, the J end by 3 bases, with 5 bases between.

The CDR3 loop is CASSPNAGTEAFF. CDR3 nucleotides: TGTGCCAGCTCACCAAACGCGGGTACTGAAGCTTTCTTT. The chain has TRBV18 and TRBJ1-1; no clear D. There are 13 residues in the CDR3. Trimming stripped 2 bases from V and 5 bases from J, with 9 bases between. Looked up from germline, CDR1 is KGHSH and CDR2 is LQKENI. Full variable domain (remainder filled in from reference TRBV18 and TRBJ1-1): NAGVMQNPRHLVRRRGQEARLRCSPMKGHSHVYWYRQLPEEGLKFMVYLQKENIIDESGMPKERFSAEFPKEGPSILRIQQVVRGDSAAYFCASSPNAGTEAFFGQGTRLTVV.

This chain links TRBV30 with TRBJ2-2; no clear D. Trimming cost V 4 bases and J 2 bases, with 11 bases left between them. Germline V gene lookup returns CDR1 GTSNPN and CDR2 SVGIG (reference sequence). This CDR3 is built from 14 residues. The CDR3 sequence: CAWILMGNTGELFF. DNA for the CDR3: TGTGCCTGGATCTTGATGGGAAACACCGGGGAGCTGTTTTTT.

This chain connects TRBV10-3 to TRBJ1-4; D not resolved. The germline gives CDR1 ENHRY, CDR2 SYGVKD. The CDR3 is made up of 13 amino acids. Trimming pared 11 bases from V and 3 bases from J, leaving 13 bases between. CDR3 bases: TGTGCCGCCCGTAGGCCCTCTAATGAAAAACTGTTTTTT. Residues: CAARRPSNEKLFF.

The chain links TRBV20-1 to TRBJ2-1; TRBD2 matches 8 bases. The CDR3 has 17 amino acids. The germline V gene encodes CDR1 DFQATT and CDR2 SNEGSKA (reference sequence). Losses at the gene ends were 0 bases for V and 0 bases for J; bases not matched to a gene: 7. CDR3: CSARDASGGPSYNEQFF. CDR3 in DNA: TGCAGTGCTAGAGATGCCAGCGGGGGACCCTCCTACAATGAGCAGTTCTTC.

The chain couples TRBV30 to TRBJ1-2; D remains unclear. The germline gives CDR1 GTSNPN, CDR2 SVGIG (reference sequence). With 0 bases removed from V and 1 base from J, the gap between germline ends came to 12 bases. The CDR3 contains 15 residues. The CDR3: CAWSVRREFNYGYTF. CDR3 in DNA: TGTGCCTGGAGTGTACGAAGGGAATTTAACTATGGCTACACCTTC.

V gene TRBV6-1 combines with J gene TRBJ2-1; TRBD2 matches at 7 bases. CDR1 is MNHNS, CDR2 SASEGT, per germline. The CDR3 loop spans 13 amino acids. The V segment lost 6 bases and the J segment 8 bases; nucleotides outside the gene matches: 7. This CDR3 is CASSKGLFYEQFF. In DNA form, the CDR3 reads TGTGCCAGCAGCAAGGGACTATTCTATGAGCAGTTCTTC.

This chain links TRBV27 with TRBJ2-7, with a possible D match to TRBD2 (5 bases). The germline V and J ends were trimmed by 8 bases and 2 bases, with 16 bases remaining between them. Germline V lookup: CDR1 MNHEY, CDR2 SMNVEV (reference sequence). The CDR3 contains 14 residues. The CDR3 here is CASGVSGSPYEQYF. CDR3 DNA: TGTGCCAGCGGAGTTTCGGGGTCCCCCTACGAGCAGTACTTC.

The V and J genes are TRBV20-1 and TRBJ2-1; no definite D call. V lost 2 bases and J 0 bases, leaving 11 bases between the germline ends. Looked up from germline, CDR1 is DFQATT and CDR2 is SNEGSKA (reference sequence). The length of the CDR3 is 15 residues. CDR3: CSARSTSSSYNEQFF. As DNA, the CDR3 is TGCAGTGCTAGATCGACTTCTAGCTCCTACAATGAGCAGTTCTTC.

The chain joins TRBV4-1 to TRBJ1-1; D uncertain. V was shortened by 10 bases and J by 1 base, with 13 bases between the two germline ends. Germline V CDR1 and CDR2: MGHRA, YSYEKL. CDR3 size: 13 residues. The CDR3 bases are TGCGCCACCTGCCGGGAGGCGAACACTGAAGCTTTCTTT. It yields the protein CATCREANTEAFF.

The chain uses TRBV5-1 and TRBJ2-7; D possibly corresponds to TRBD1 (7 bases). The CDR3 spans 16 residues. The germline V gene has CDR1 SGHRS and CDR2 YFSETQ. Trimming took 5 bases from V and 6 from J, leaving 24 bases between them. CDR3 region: CASSPIGGGGLLEQYF. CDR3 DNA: TGCGCCAGCAGTCCAATTGGAGGGGGCGGCCTCCTCGAGCAGTACTTC. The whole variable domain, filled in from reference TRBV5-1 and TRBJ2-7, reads KAGVTQTPRYLIKTRGQQVTLSCSPISGHRSVSWYQQTPGQGLQFLFEYFSETQRNKGNFPGRFSGRQFSNSRSEMNVSTLELGDSALYLCASSPIGGGGLLEQYFGPGTRLTVT.

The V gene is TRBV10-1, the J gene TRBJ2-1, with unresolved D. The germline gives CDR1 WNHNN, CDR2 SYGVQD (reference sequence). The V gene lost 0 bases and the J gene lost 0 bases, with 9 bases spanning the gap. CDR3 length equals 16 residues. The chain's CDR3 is CASSESSTISYNEQFF. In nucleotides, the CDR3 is TGCGCCAGCAGTGAGTCTAGCACCATCTCCTACAATGAGCAGTTCTTC.

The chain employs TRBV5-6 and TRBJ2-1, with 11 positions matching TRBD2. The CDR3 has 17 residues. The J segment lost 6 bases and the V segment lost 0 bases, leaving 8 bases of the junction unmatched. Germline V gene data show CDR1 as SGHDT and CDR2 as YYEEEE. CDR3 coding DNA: TGTGCCAGCAGCTTGGAACTAGCGGGAGCAGCATCCAATGAGCAGTTCTTC. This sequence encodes CASSLELAGAASNEQFF.

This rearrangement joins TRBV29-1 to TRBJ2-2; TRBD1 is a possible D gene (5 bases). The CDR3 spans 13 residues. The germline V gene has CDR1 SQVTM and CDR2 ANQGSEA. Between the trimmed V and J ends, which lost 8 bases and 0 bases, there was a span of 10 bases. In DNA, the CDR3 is TGCAGCTTCGCGACAGCGAACACCGGGGAGCTGTTTTTT. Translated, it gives CSFATANTGELFF.

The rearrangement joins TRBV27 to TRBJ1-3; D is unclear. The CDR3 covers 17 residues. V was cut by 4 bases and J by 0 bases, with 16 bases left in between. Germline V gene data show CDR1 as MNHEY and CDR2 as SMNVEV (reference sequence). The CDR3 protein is CASSYRGPSDSGNTIYF. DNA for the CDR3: TGTGCCAGCAGTTATAGAGGACCCTCCGACTCTGGAAACACCATATATTTT.

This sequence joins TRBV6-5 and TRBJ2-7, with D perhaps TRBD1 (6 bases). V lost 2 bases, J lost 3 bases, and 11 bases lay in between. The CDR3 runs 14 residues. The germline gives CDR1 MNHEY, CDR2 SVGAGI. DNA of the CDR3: TGTGCCAGCAGTTACCCGGACAGAGTCTACGAGCAGTACTTC. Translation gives CASSYPDRVYEQYF.

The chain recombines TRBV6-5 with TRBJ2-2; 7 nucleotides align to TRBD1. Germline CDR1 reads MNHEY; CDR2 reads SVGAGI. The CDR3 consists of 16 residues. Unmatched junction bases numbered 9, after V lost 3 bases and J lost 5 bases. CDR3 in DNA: TGTGCCAGCAGTTATTCACAGGGGATCGAGACCGGGGAGCTGTTTTTT. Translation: CASSYSQGIETGELFF.

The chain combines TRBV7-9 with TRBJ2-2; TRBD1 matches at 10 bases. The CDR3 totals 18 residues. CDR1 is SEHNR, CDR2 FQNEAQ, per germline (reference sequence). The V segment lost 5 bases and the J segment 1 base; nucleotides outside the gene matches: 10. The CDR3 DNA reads TGTGCCAGCAGCCCTCCGACAGGGGGCACAAAGAACACCGGGGAGCTGTTTTTT. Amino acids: CASSPPTGGTKNTGELFF.

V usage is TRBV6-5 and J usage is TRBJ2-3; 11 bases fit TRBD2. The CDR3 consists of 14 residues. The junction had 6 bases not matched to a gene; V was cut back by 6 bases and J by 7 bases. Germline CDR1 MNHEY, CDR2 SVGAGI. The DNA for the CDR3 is TGTGCCAGCAGGACTAGCGGGGAGGGAAATACGCAGTATTTT. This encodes CASRTSGEGNTQYF.

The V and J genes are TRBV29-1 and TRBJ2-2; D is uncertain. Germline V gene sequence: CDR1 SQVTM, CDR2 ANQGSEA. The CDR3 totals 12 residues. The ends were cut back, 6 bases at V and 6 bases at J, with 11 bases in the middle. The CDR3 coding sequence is TGCAGCGTGCAGGATTTACCCGGGGAGCTGTTTTTT. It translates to CSVQDLPGELFF.

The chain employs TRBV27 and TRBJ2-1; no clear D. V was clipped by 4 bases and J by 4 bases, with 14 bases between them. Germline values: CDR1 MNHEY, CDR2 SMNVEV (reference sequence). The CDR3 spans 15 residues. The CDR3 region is CASSYVPTYYNEQFF. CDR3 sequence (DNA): TGTGCCAGCAGTTACGTCCCAACTTATTACAATGAGCAGTTCTTC.

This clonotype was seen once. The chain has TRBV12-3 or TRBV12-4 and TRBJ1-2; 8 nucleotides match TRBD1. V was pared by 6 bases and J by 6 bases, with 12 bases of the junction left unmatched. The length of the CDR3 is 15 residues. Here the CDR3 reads CASSHIGQGGDGYTF. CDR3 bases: TGTGCCAGCAGCCATATCGGACAGGGAGGGGATGGCTACACCTTC.

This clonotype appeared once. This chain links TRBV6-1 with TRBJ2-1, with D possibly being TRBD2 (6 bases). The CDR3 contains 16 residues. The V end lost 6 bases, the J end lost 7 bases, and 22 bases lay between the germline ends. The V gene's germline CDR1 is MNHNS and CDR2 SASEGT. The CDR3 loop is CASRPGLRYRGNEQFF. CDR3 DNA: TGTGCCAGCAGGCCGGGACTTAGATACCGGGGGAATGAGCAGTTCTTC.